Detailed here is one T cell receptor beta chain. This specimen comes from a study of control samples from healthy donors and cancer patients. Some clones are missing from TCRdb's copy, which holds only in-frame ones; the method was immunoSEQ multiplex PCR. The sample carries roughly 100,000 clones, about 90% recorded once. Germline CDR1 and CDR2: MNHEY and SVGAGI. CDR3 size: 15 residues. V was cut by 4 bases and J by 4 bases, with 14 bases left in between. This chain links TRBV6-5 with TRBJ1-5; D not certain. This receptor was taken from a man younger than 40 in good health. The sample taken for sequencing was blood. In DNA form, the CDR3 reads TGTGCCAGCAGTTCATTACAGAAGCTAAATCAGCCCCAGCATTTT. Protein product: CASSSLQKLNQPQHF.